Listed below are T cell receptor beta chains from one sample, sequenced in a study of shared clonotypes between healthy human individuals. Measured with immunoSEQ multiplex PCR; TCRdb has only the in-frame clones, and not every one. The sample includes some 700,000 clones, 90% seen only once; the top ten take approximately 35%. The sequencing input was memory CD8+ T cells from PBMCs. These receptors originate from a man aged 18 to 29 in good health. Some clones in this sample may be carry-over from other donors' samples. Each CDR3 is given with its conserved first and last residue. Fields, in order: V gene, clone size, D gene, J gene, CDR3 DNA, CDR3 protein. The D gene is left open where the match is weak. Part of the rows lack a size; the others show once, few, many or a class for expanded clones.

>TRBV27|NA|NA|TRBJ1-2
TGTGCCAGCAGTTTTGCGGAGCGGGGTTTAACTAACTATGGCTACACCTTC
CASSFAERGLTNYGYTF
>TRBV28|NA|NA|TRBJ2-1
TGTGCCAGCAGTCAGTCCTCACTAAGCGATGAGCAGTTCTTC
CASSQSSLSDEQFF
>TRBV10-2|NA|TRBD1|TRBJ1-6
TGCGCCAGCAGTGAAACAGGGGGCGGGAATTCACCCCTCCACTTT
CASSETGGGNSPLHF
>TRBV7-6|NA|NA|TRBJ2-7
TGTGCCAGCAGCTTAAAAGGGGGGAGTGCGTACGAGCAGTACTTC
CASSLKGGSAYEQYF
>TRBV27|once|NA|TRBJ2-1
TGTGCCAGCAGTTTTTTTGGTGAGCAGTTCTTC
CASSFFGEQFF
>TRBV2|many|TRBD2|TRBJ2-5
TGTGCCAGCAGTGAGCTAAGACTAGCGGGAGGAGAGACCCAGTACTTC
CASSELRLAGGETQYF
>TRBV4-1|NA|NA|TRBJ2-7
TGCGCCAGCACCCCGAACGACCAGGGGAACTACGAGCAGTACTTC
CASTPNDQGNYEQYF
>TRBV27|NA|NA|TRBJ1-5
TGTGCCAGCAATCCAGGCGGACTCCATCAGCCCCAGCATTTT
CASNPGGLHQPQHF
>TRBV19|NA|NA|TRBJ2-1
TGTGCCAGTAGTATCTTTTCCGATGAGCAGTTCTTC
CASSIFSDEQFF
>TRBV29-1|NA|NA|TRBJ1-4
TGCAGCGTTGAAGCGCCGGCAACTAATGAAAAACTGTTTTTT
CSVEAPATNEKLFF
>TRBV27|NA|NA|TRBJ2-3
TGTGCCAGCAGTACCCGGGTGGGAGATACGCAGTATTTT
CASSTRVGDTQYF